Listed below are T cell receptor beta chains from one sample, sequenced in a study of CD8 T cells in Susac syndrome. Each CDR3 protein is one row after TCRdb ran MiXCR on the immunoSEQ multiplex PCR reads. The sample has around 140,000 distinct CDR3 sequences; roughly 95% are singletons. The sample comprised CD4+ T cells from PBMCs. The origin of the receptors is a human donor with multiple sclerosis. CDR3s include the opening cysteine and the closing phenylalanine or tryptophan. Each record gives: CDR3 protein, CDR3 DNA, J gene, clone size, D gene, V gene. The D gene is left open where the match is weak. Not all rows give a size; the values are once, few, many and, for expanded clones, a class.

CASSPRKRQGSPDTQYF,TGTGCCAGCAGCCCTCGGAAACGACAGGGATCTCCAGATACGCAGTATTTT,TRBJ2-3,.,TRBD1,TRBV5-4
CSARPEAGAETQYF,TGCAGTGCCAGACCCGAGGCGGGAGCTGAGACCCAGTACTTC,TRBJ2-5,.,TRBD2,TRBV20-1
CAWSARTGTSFTRNNSPLHF,TGTGCCTGGAGTGCTCGAACAGGGACCAGTTTCACCCGTAATAATTCACCCCTCCACTTT,TRBJ1-6,.,.,TRBV30
CASSHRGRDNEKLFF,TGTGCCAGCAGCCACCGGGGGAGGGACAATGAAAAACTGTTTTTT,TRBJ1-4,once,.,TRBV3-1
CSATEGGTDTQYF,TGCAGTGCTACTGAGGGGGGAACAGATACGCAGTATTTT,TRBJ2-3,.,.,TRBV20-1
CATRRGNTGELFF,TGTGCCACCAGGCGCGGGAACACCGGGGAGCTGTTTTTT,TRBJ2-2,.,.,TRBV15
CSARVGDRASSSYNSPLHF,TGCAGTGCTAGAGTTGGGGACAGGGCCTCAAGCTCCTATAATTCACCCCTCCACTTT,TRBJ1-6,.,TRBD1,TRBV20-1
CSWPGTQGHQTQYF,TGCAGCTGGCCTGGGACCCAGGGGCACCAGACCCAGTACTTC,TRBJ2-5,.,.,TRBV20-1
CASSLQTTGPPGQFF,TGTGCCAGCAGTTTACAAACCACAGGGCCTCCAGGGCAGTTCTTC,TRBJ2-1,.,.,TRBV28
CSARDLLAGGPGTDTQYF,TGCAGTGCTAGAGATCTACTAGCGGGGGGGCCTGGCACAGATACGCAGTATTTT,TRBJ2-3,once,TRBD2,TRBV20-1
CASTRHISFGTTYEQYF,TGTGCCAGCACCCGCCACATCTCGTTCGGGACTACCTACGAGCAGTACTTC,TRBJ2-7,.,TRBD2,TRBV3-1
CASSLSTLSRDIPYEQYF,TGCGCCAGCAGCCTAAGCACCCTAAGTCGGGACATTCCCTACGAGCAGTACTTC,TRBJ2-7,.,.,TRBV5-1
CATSDPPSGQGETQYF,TGTGCCACCAGTGATCCCCCGAGTGGGCAAGGAGAGACCCAGTACTTC,TRBJ2-5,.,.,TRBV24-1
CASSQGTTNYGYTF,TGTGCCAGCAGCCAAGGAACGACTAACTATGGCTACACCTTC,TRBJ1-2,.,.,TRBV3-1
CSAREGFGSGANVLTF,TGCAGTGCTAGAGAAGGGTTCGGATCTGGGGCCAACGTCCTGACTTTC,TRBJ2-6,.,.,TRBV20-1
CASSRDSADTEAFF,TGTGCCAGCAGTCGGGACAGCGCGGACACTGAAGCTTTCTTT,TRBJ1-1,.,TRBD1,TRBV2
CASSLGLADNYGYTF,TGTGCCAGCAGTTTAGGTCTGGCAGATAACTATGGCTACACCTTC,TRBJ1-2,.,.,TRBV27
CASRDRAGQETQYF,TGTGCCAGCAGAGACAGGGCTGGCCAAGAGACCCAGTACTTC,TRBJ2-5,once,TRBD1,TRBV6-6
CASSLASSGLPTDTQYF,TGCGCCAGCAGCTTGGCGTCTAGCGGACTACCTACAGATACGCAGTATTTT,TRBJ2-3,.,TRBD2,TRBV5-1
CASSSTGNSGNTIYF,TGTGCCAGCAGTTCTACAGGGAACTCTGGAAACACCATATATTTT,TRBJ1-3,.,.,TRBV28
CSVAPRPGRQPYEQYF,TGCAGCGTTGCACCCCGACCGGGACGCCAACCCTACGAGCAGTACTTC,TRBJ2-7,.,.,TRBV29-1
CSANRQGRNGEQYF,TGCAGCGCGAATAGACAGGGAAGGAACGGCGAGCAGTACTTC,TRBJ2-7,.,TRBD1,TRBV29-1
CSAFPSSVSGKETQYF,TGCAGTGCTTTTCCCTCTAGTGTTAGCGGGAAGGAGACCCAGTACTTC,TRBJ2-5,.,TRBD2,TRBV20-1
CSARGGTGRQETQYF,TGCAGTGCTAGAGGGGGGACAGGGCGGCAAGAGACCCAGTACTTC,TRBJ2-5,.,TRBD1,TRBV20-1
CASSLGTGSWPQHF,TGTGCCAGCAGCTTAGGGACAGGGAGTTGGCCCCAGCATTTT,TRBJ1-5,.,TRBD1,TRBV7-2
CASSQGEEWNEKLFF,TGCGCCAGCAGCCAAGGGGAGGAGTGGAATGAAAAACTGTTTTTT,TRBJ1-4,.,.,TRBV4-1
CASSQVTGQVSNTQYF,TGTGCCAGCAGCCAAGTAACGGGACAGGTGTCGAATACGCAGTATTTT,TRBJ2-3,.,TRBD1,TRBV3-1
CASSATGDYFTDTQYF,TGTGCCAGCAGCGCGACAGGGGATTACTTCACAGATACGCAGTATTTT,TRBJ2-3,.,TRBD1,TRBV9
CASSQDLNPNQPQHF,TGCGCCAGCAGCCAAGATCTGAACCCCAATCAGCCCCAGCATTTT,TRBJ1-5,.,.,TRBV4-1
CASSPRQGWYGYTF,TGTGCCAGCTCCCCCCGACAGGGCTGGTATGGCTACACCTTC,TRBJ1-2,once,TRBD1,TRBV18
CASSYSISDYGYTF,TGTGCCAGCAGTTACTCAATTTCGGATTATGGCTACACCTTC,TRBJ1-2,.,.,TRBV6-5
CSARWGQGTGELFF,TGCAGTGCTAGGTGGGGGCAGGGCACCGGGGAGCTGTTTTTT,TRBJ2-2,.,.,TRBV20-1
CASSSPQAGRSYEQYF,TGTGCCAGCAGTTCCCCTCAAGCGGGAAGATCCTACGAGCAGTACTTC,TRBJ2-7,.,TRBD2,TRBV28
CATSTGGPAAKYGYTF,TGTGCCACCAGCACAGGGGGCCCCGCTGCGAAATATGGCTACACCTTC,TRBJ1-2,.,TRBD1,TRBV15
CASGSPGLFYEQYF,TGCGCCAGCGGATCTCCGGGTTTGTTCTACGAGCAGTACTTC,TRBJ2-7,.,.,TRBV4-1
CASSQGTHSYEQYF,TGTGCCAGCAGCCAAGGGACTCACTCCTACGAGCAGTACTTC,TRBJ2-7,.,.,TRBV3-1
CSAPSGRAYEQYF,TGCAGTGCTCCAAGCGGGAGGGCCTACGAGCAGTACTTC,TRBJ2-7,.,TRBD2,TRBV20-1
CAWSGRTTGGDGYTF,TGTGCCTGGAGTGGTCGAACTACAGGGGGCGATGGCTACACCTTC,TRBJ1-2,.,TRBD1,TRBV30
CASSYSPLAGEEQFF,TGTGCCAGCAGTTACTCGCCCCTAGCGGGAGAAGAGCAGTTCTTC,TRBJ2-1,.,TRBD2,TRBV6-6
CASSLSDGYTF,TGTGCCAGCAGCTTATCTGATGGCTACACCTTC,TRBJ1-2,.,.,TRBV7-9
CASRVGVSYEQYF,TGTGCCAGCAGGGTCGGGGTCTCCTACGAGCAGTACTTC,TRBJ2-7,.,.,TRBV27
CASSQTSGGGWTQYF,TGTGCCAGCAGCCAGACTAGCGGGGGCGGGTGGACGCAGTATTTT,TRBJ2-3,.,TRBD2,TRBV27